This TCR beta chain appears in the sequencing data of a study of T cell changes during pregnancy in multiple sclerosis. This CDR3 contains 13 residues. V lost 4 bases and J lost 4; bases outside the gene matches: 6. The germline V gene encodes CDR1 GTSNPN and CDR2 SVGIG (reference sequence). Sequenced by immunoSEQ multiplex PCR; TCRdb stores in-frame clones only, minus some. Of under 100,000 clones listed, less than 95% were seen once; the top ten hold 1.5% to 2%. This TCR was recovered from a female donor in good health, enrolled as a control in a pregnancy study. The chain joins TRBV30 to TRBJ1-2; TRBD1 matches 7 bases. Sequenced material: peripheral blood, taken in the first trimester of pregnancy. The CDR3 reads CAWMTGKLYGYTF. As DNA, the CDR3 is TGTGCCTGGATGACAGGGAAACTCTATGGCTACACCTTC.